This is a list of T cell receptor beta chains from one sample in a study of T cell repertoires in cytomegalovirus infection. TCRdb passed the reads through MiXCR, listing each CDR3 protein once. The table records some 400,000 distinct CDR3 sequences, around a sixth of them present only once. Sequencing was carried out using PBMCs. The receptors were gathered from a human donor in good health (CMV status not recorded). Some clones in this sample may be carry-over from other donors' samples. The CDR3 runs from the conserved cysteine through the conserved F or W. Each record gives: clone size, D gene, J gene, V gene, CDR3 protein, CDR3 DNA. The D gene is left open where the match is weak. Rows give clone size only sometimes, using once, few, many, or a class for an expanded clone.

>few|TRBD1|TRBJ1-5|TRBV5-1
CASRSGGRSHSNQPQHF
TGCGCCAGCAGGTCAGGGGGGCGATCTCATAGCAATCAGCCCCAGCATTTT
>many|.|TRBJ2-7|TRBV20-1
CSASPPRYEQYF
TGCAGTGCTTCCCCCCCTCGCTACGAGCAGTACTTC
>many|.|TRBJ2-4|TRBV19
CASSIAGPQDIQYF
TGTGCCAGTAGTATAGCTGGACCCCAAGACATTCAGTACTTC
>few|TRBD1|TRBJ2-7|TRBV20-1
CSARGRQGPYEQYF
TGCAGTGCTAGGGGTCGACAGGGCCCCTACGAGCAGTACTTC
>once|.|TRBJ1-5|TRBV30
CAWSVPDSRNQPQHF
TGTGCCTGGAGTGTTCCGGACAGCAGAAATCAGCCCCAGCATTTT
>once|.|TRBJ2-7|TRBV15
CATSRGRAEQYF
TGTGCCACCAGCAGAGGAAGGGCCGAGCAGTACTTC
>.|.|TRBJ1-1|TRBV11-2
CASSPSGNEAFF
TGTGCCAGCAGCCCTTCCGGAAATGAAGCTTTCTTT
>many|.|TRBJ2-7|TRBV7-2
CASSDRDATSRGQYF
TGTGCCAGCAGCGACCGGGACGCAACTTCGAGGGGGCAGTACTTC
>few|TRBD2|TRBJ2-1|TRBV11-1
CASSVLLADEQFF
TGTGCCAGCAGCGTGCTTCTAGCGGATGAGCAGTTCTTC
>.|.|TRBJ2-1|TRBV20-1
CSAPMGGAYNEQFF
TGCAGTGCGCCTATGGGGGGGGCATACAATGAGCAGTTCTTC
>.|.|TRBJ2-7|TRBV5-6
CASSLAGTGLYEQYF
TGTGCCAGCAGCCTAGCCGGGACGGGCCTCTACGAGCAGTACTTC
>many|.|TRBJ2-1|TRBV7-2
CASSLGRAAYNEQFF
TGTGCCAGCAGCTTGGGGCGGGCCGCCTACAATGAGCAGTTCTTC
>few|TRBD1|TRBJ2-1|TRBV29-1
CSVGQGMSYNEQFF
TGCAGCGTTGGACAGGGGATGTCCTACAATGAGCAGTTCTTC
>.|.|TRBJ2-1|TRBV20-1
CSARDTGRNYNEQFF
TGCAGTGCTAGAGATACAGGTAGAAACTACAATGAGCAGTTCTTC
>few|.|TRBJ2-5|TRBV5-1
CASRDLGETQYF
TGCGCCAGCAGGGATCTCGGCGAGACCCAGTACTTC
>.|.|TRBJ2-1|TRBV5-5
CASRPPRDELFF
TGTGCCAGCAGGCCGCCTAGGGATGAGCTGTTCTTC
>few|.|TRBJ1-6|TRBV18
CASSPRSGNYNSPLHF
TGTGCCAGCTCACCCCGTTCGGGCAATTATAATTCACCCCTCCACTTT
>.|TRBD1|TRBJ1-3|TRBV25-1
CASSEGWGTGGQGAGNTIYF
TGTGCCAGCAGTGAAGGTTGGGGGACAGGGGGCCAGGGTGCGGGAAACACCATATATTTT
>many|.|TRBJ2-3|TRBV7-6
CASSIETSYTQYF
TGTGCCAGCAGCATAGAGACGTCTTATACGCAGTATTTT
>few|.|TRBJ2-3|TRBV20-1
CSARDRLYSTDTQYF
TGCAGTGCGAGGGACCGACTCTATAGCACAGATACGCAGTATTTT
>few|TRBD1|TRBJ2-1|TRBV18
CASSLRDSEYNEQFF
TGTGCCAGCTCACTCCGGGACAGCGAGTACAATGAGCAGTTCTTC
>few|TRBD1|TRBJ1-6|TRBV20-1
CSAADRVSPLHF
TGCAGTGCTGCTGACAGGGTCTCACCCCTCCACTTT
>once|TRBD1|TRBJ2-5|TRBV29-1
CSVEGQGGETQYF
TGCAGCGTTGAGGGACAGGGCGGGGAGACCCAGTACTTC
>many|TRBD2|TRBJ2-1|TRBV12-3/TRBV12-4
CASSPTSGRAYNEQFF
TGTGCCAGCAGTCCTACTAGCGGGAGGGCTTACAATGAGCAGTTCTTC
>many|TRBD1|TRBJ1-6|TRBV7-2
CASSLGGRRSPLHF
TGTGCCAGCAGTCTAGGGGGCCGGAGGTCACCCCTCCACTTT
>.|.|TRBJ2-5|TRBV11-3
CASSVGLEETQYF
TGTGCCAGCAGCGTCGGCTTAGAAGAGACCCAGTACTTC
>many|.|TRBJ2-3|TRBV7-2
CASSLDRVPSPISF
TGTGCCAGCAGCTTAGACAGGGTACCTTCGCCGATCTCTTTT
>few|.|TRBJ1-1|TRBV12-3/TRBV12-4
CASSLSGSVLFF
TGTGCCAGCAGTTTATCAGGTAGTGTGTTGTTCTTT
>.|.|TRBJ2-1|TRBV3-1
CASSQSERAARSEQFF
TGTGCCAGCAGCCAATCCGAGAGGGCAGCCCGCAGTGAGCAGTTCTTC
>.|.|TRBJ2-3|TRBV12-3/TRBV12-4
CASSLRGAGDTQYF
TGTGCCAGCAGTTTACGGGGGGCCGGAGATACGCAGTATTTT
>many|.|TRBJ2-1|TRBV7-2
CASTFDGNEQFF
TGTGCCAGCACCTTTGACGGAAATGAGCAGTTCTTC
>.|.|TRBJ2-5|TRBV20-1
CSARMGVGQETQYF
TGCAGTGCTAGAATGGGGGTGGGGCAAGAGACCCAGTACTTC
>.|.|TRBJ1-1|TRBV20-1
CSASQVVGGVVNAFF
TGCAGTGCTAGTCAAGTAGTCGGGGGGGTAGTGAATGCTTTCTTT
>many|.|TRBJ2-7|TRBV12-3/TRBV12-4
CASSLDYLYEQYF
TGTGCCAGCAGTTTAGACTACCTCTACGAGCAGTACTTC
>many|.|TRBJ2-5|TRBV7-9
CASSSYARVETQYF
TGTGCCAGCAGCTCATACGCCCGAGTGGAGACCCAGTACTTC
>few|TRBD1|TRBJ1-2|TRBV10-3
CASAERTGKEDYTF
TGTGCCAGTGCGGAGCGGACAGGGAAAGAGGACTACACCTTC
>.|.|TRBJ2-3|TRBV15
CATSRAGLVNTDTQYF
TGTGCCACCAGCAGAGCGGGCCTAGTGAACACAGATACGCAGTATTTT
>.|.|TRBJ1-1|TRBV2
CASSKIHTEAFF
TGTGCCAGCAGTAAGATACACACTGAAGCTTTCTTT
>few|.|TRBJ2-5|TRBV20-1
CSGGVETQYF
TGCAGTGGGGGGGTAGAGACCCAGTACTTC
>.|.|TRBJ2-1|TRBV4-1
CASSQTGTSSFEQFF
TGCGCCAGCAGCCAAACCGGGACCTCGTCTTTTGAGCAGTTCTTC
>.|TRBD1|TRBJ1-5|TRBV2
CASSEGQGGQPQHF
TGTGCCAGCAGTGAAGGACAGGGTGGCCAGCCCCAGCATTTT
>.|TRBD2|TRBJ2-1|TRBV5-1
CASSLAGTSVYNEQFF
TGCGCCAGCAGCTTGGCGGGGACTAGCGTTTACAATGAGCAGTTCTTC
>.|.|TRBJ1-1|TRBV7-9
CASSLNQGSTEAFF
TGTGCCAGCAGTCTCAATCAGGGTAGCACTGAAGCTTTCTTT
>.|.|TRBJ2-3|TRBV29-1
CSVESPPSTDTQYF
TGCAGCGTTGAAAGTCCTCCTAGCACAGATACGCAGTATTTT
>many|TRBD1|TRBJ1-1|TRBV28
CASGLQGVRRNTEAFF
TGTGCCAGCGGACTACAGGGGGTTAGAAGAAACACTGAAGCTTTCTTT